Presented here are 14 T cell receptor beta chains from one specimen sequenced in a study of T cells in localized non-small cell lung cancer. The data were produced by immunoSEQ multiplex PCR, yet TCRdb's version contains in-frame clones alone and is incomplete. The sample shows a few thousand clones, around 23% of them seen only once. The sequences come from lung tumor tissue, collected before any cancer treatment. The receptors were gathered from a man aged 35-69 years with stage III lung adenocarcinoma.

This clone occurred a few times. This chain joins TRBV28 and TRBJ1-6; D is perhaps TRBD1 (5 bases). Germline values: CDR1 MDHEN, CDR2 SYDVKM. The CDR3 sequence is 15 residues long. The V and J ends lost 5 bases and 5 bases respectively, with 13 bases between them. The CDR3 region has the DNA TGTGCCAGCAGTCCCTCAGACAGAGATAATTCACCCCTCCACTTT. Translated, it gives CASSPSDRDNSPLHF.

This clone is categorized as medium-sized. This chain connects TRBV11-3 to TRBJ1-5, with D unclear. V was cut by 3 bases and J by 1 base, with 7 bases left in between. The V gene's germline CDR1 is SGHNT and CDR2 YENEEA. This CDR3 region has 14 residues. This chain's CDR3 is CASSLPASNQPQHF. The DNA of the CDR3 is TGTGCCAGCAGCTTGCCGGCCAGCAATCAGCCCCAGCATTTT.

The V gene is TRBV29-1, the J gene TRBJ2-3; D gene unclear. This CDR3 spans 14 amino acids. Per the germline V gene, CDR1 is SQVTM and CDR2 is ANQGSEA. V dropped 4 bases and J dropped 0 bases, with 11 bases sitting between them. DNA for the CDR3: TGCAGCGTTGTTCTTGACTTCAGCACAGATACGCAGTATTTT. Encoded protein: CSVVLDFSTDTQYF.

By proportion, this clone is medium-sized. The CDR3 here is CASTPGEWARRMNTEAFF. The CDR3 DNA reads TGTGCCAGCACCCCCGGGGAGTGGGCGCGGAGAATGAACACTGAAGCTTTCTTT. This chain joins TRBV11-3 and TRBJ1-1; D gene uncertain. The CDR3 runs 18 residues. CDR1 and CDR2 from the germline V gene are SGHNT and YENEEA. Trimming stripped 7 bases from V and 0 bases from J, with 24 bases between.

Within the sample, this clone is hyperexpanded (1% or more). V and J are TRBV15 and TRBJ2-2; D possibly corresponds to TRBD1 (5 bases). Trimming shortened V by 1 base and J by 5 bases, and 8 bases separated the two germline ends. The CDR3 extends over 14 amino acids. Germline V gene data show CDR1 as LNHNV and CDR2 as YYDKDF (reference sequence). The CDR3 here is CATSRGQRTGELFF. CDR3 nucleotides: TGTGCCACCAGCAGAGGACAGAGAACCGGGGAGCTGTTTTTT.

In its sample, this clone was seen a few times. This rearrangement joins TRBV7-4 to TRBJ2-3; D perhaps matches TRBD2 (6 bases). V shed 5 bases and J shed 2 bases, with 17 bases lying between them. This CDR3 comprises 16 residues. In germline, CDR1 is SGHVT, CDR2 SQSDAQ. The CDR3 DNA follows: TGTGCCAGCAGCCCGAGGGGACTGGGACTCACAGATACGCAGTATTTT. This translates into CASSPRGLGLTDTQYF.

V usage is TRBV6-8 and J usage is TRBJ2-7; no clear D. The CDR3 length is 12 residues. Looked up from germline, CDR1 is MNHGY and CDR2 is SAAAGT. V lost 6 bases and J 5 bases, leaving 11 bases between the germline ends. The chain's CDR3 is CASSRPLDEQYF. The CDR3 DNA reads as TGTGCCAGCAGCAGACCGCTCGACGAGCAGTACTTC.

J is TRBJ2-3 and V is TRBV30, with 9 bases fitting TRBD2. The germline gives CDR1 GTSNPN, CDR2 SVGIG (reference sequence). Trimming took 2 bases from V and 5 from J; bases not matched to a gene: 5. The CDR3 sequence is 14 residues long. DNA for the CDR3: TGTGCCTGGAGTCTAGCGGGAAATCTAGATACGCAGTATTTT. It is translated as CAWSLAGNLDTQYF.

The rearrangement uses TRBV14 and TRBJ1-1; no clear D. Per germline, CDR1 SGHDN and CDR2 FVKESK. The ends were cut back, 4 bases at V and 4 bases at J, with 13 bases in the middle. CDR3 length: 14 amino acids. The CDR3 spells CASSRTASSTEAFF. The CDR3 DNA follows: TGTGCCAGCAGCCGGACCGCTTCGTCCACTGAAGCTTTCTTT.

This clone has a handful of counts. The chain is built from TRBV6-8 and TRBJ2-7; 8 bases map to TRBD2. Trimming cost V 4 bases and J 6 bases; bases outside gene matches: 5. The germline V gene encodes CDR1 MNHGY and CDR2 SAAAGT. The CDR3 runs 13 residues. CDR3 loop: CASSSLGGGEQYF. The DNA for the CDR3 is TGTGCCAGCAGTTCCCTCGGGGGGGGCGAGCAGTACTTC.

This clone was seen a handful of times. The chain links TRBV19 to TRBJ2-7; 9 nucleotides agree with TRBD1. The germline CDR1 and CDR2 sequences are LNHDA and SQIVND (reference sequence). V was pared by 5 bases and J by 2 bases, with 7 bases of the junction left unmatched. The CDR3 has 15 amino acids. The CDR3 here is CASSGGTGSAYEQYF. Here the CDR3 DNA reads TGTGCCAGTAGTGGAGGGACAGGGAGCGCCTACGAGCAGTACTTC. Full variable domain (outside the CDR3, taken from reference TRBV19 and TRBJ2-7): DGGITQSPKYLFRKEGQNVTLSCEQNLNHDAMYWYRQDPGQGLRLIYYSQIVNDFQKGDIAEGYSVSREKKESFPLTVTSAQKNPTAFYLCASSGGTGSAYEQYFGPGTRLTVT.

The CDR3 protein is CASSLIAGGPRDEQFF. CDR3 coding DNA: TGCGCCAGCAGCTTAATAGCGGGAGGGCCTCGAGATGAGCAGTTCTTC. The chain has TRBV5-1 and TRBJ2-1; 11 nucleotides align to TRBD2. The CDR3 runs to 16 residues. Losses at the gene ends were 2 bases for V and 8 bases for J; bases not matched to a gene: 9. Looked up from germline, CDR1 is SGHRS and CDR2 is YFSETQ.

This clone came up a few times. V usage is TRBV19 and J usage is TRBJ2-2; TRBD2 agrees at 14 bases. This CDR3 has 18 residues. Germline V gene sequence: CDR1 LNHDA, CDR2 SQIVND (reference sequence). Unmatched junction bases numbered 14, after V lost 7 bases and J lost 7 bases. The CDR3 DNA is TGTGCCAGTACCCCCGGACTAGCGGGGGGCTCTCTCGTCGGGGAGCTGTTTTTT. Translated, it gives CASTPGLAGGSLVGELFF.

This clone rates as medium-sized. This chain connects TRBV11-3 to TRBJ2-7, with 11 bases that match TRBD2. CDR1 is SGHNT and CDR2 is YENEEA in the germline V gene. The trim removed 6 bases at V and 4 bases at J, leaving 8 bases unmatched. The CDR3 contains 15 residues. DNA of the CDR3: TGTGCCAGCAGAGAGGGGACTAGCGGTTTATACGAGCAGTACTTC. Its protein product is CASREGTSGLYEQYF.